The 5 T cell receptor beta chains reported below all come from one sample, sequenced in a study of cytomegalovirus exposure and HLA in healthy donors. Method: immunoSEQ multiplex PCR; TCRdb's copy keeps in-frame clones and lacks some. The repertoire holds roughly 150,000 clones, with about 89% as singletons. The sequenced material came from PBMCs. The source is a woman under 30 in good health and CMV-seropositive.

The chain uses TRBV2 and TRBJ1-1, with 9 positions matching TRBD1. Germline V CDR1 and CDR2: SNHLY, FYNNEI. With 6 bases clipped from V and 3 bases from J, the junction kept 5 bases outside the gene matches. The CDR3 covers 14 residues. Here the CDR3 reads CASSLDRGDTEAFF. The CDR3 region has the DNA TGTGCCAGCAGCCTGGACAGGGGTGACACTGAAGCTTTCTTT.

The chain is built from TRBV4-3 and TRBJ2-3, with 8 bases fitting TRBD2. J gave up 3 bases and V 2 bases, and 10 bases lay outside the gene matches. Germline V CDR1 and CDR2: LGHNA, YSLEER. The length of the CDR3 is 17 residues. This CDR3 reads CASSQRVRASGTDTQYF. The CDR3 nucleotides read TGCGCCAGCAGCCAAAGGGTACGGGCTAGCGGGACAGATACGCAGTATTTT.

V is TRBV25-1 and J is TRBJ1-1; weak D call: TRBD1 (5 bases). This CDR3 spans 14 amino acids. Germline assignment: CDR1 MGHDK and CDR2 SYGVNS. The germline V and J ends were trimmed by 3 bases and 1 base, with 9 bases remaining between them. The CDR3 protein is CASSDPGPNTEAFF. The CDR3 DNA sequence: TGTGCCAGCAGTGACCCAGGGCCGAACACTGAAGCTTTCTTT.

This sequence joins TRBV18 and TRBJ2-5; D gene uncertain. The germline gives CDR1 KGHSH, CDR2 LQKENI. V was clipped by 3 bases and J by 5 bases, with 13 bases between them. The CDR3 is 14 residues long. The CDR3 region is CASSPPSRGETQYF. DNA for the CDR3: TGTGCCAGCTCACCTCCCAGTCGTGGCGAGACCCAGTACTTC.

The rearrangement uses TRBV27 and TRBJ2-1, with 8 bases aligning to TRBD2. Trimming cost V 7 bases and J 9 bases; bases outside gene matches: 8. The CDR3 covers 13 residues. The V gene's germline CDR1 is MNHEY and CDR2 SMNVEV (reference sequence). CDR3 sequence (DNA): TGTGCCAGCACCCGACTAGCGTCTACTGAGCAGTTCTTC. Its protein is CASTRLASTEQFF.